This T cell receptor (beta chain) was recovered during a study of graft-versus-host responses after intestinal transplantation (TCRdb year 2021). For the wider study: Recipients received multivisceral, liver-intestinal, or isolated intestinal transplants. Every recipient was given anti-thymocyte globulin induction, followed by around three years of maintenance tacrolimus and steroids. Donor T cell macrochimerism was defined as a peak of at least 4% donor T cells among recipient peripheral blood mononuclear cells. Samples from a few later patients were sequenced in-house on an Illumina MiSeq with MiXCR processing rather than by the commercial service. Alloreactive clones were identified by sequencing pre-transplant mixed lymphocyte reaction products and comparing them with unstimulated pre-transplant donor and recipient T cells. A cohort of 20 to 25 intestinal transplant recipients, including one retransplant, was enrolled, and a few patients lacking pretransplant specimens were excluded. Graft-versus-host and host-versus-graft alloreactive T cell clones were tracked in the graft, circulation and bone marrow after intestinal transplantation using bulk TCR-beta CDR3 sequencing. The full study reports these points: GvH clones were detected in recipient bone marrow, and some of these GvH clones were observed earlier in ileal mucosa or blood, consistent with an intestinal mucosal origin. In the allografts of patients with donor T cell macrochimerism, GvH to HvG T cell clonal ratios were high. The conclusions were limited by the relatively low number and heterogeneity of the intestinal transplant patients. Early after transplant, peak levels of circulating GvH clones were associated with declines in HvG clones.

Reading the label with the study, this specimen's time point is: cells obtained before transplantation from donor or recipient. CD3+CD4+ and CD3+CD8+ populations were FACS-sorted from unstimulated pre-transplant donor and recipient cells taken from spleen or lymph nodes. Library creation used the immunoSEQ multiplex PCR assay. In most patients, genomic DNA was isolated using the Qiagen DNeasy Blood and Tissue Kit and sent frozen to Adaptive Biotechnologies for TCR sequencing. For most patients, genomic DNA was subjected to high-throughput TCR-beta CDR3 sequencing by Adaptive Biotechnologies. In the paper's pipeline: Adaptive's ImmunoSEQ software supplied the TCR sequencing data for around 19 patients, while MiXCR and VDJtools were used to process three other patients. To correct CD4 versus CD8 sorting errors, any sequence found in both subsets at a frequency ratio below 5:1 was removed. CDR3 nucleotide sequences shared between donor and recipient were removed because their origin could not be assigned. To count as alloreactive, a clone needed at least 2-fold expansion over unstimulated cells and a minimum CFSE-low frequency of 0.002% (template counts) or 0.001% (read counts). A clone was considered mappable if detected in the sequenced pre-transplant spleen, lymph node, or MLR CFSE-low populations of the donor or recipient. The cumulative frequency of alloreactive clones was calculated as a percentage of all sequences, weighted by copy number. Imported from immuneACCESS, the table was reduced by TCRdb to in-frame sequences with V and J called. These copies leave out some clones; in studies compared against another copy, an unresolved V gene accounts for under half, and the cause of the remainder is not known. The D gene and trimming were derived from the DNA, and the V and J assignments and clone size from that table. In this sample the table shows approximately 97,000 clones, 80% to 95% of which occur a single time. The top ten hold about 0.062% of the sample.

This clone was seen a handful of times. Its binding antigen is unknown. The input lacks base qualities; no much larger clone sits a single base away. Inclusive of the bounding cysteine and phenylalanine, the CDR3 is 14 residues long. Only the CDR3 portion is preserved as DNA: 42 bases, with reading frame beginning at the first base. V is pruned by 2 bases and J by 7 bases, leaving 8 bases of the junction without a gene match. In the germline V gene (reference sequence), CDR1 corresponds to GTSNPN and CDR2 to SVGIG. This clonotype was obtained from a human donor who was the organ donor for an intestinal transplant. The sequence is built from TRBV30 and TRBJ2-1; TRBD2 fits 7 bases in the junction. The specimen comprised unstimulated CD8+ T cells sorted from spleen or lymph node cells, sampled before transplant. The CDR3 loop reads CAWSLGGEVNEQFF. The DNA sequence follows: TGTGCCTGGAGTCTTGGGGGGGAGGTTAATGAGCAGTTCTTC.